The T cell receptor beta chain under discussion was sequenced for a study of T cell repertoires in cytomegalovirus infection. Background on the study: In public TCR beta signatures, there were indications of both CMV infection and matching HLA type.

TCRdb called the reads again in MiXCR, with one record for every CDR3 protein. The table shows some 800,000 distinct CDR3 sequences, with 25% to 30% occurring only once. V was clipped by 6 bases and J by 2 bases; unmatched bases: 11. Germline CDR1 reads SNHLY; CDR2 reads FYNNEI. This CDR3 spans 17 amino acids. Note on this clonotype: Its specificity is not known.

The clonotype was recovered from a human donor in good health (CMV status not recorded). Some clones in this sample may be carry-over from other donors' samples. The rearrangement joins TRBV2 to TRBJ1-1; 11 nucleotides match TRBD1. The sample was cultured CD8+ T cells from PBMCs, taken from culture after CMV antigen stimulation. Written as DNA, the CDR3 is TGTGCCAGCAGCCCCAGCCCTGGGACAGGGGGTAACACTGAAGCTTTCTTT. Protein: CASSPSPGTGGNTEAFF.